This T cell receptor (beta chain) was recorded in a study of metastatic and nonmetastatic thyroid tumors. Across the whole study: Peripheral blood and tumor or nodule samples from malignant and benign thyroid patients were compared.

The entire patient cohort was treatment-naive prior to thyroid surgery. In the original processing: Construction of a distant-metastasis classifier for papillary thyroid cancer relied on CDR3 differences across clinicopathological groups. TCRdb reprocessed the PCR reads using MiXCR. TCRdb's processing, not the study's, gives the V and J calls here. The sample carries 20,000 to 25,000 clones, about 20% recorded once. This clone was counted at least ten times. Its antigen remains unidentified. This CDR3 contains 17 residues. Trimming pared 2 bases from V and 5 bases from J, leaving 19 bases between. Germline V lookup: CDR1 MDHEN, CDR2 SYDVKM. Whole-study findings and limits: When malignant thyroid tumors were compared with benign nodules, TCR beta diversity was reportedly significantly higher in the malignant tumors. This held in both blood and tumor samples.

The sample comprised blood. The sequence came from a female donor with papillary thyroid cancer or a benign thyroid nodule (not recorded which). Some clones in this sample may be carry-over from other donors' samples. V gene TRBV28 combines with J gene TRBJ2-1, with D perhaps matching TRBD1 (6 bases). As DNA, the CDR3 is TGTGCCAGCAGTTTACCCGGACAGACATCGCCCAACAATGAGCAGTTCTTC. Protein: CASSLPGQTSPNNEQFF.